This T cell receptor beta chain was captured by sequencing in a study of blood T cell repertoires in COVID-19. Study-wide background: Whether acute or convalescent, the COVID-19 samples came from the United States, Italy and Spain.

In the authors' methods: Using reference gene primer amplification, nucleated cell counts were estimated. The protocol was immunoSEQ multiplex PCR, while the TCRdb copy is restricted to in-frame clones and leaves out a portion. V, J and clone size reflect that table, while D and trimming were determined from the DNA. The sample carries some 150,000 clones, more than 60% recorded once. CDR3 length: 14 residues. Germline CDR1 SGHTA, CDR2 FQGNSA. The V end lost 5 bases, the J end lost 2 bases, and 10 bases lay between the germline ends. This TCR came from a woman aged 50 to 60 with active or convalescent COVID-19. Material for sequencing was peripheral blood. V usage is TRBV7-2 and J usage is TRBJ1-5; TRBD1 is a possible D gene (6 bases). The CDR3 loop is CASSDRQGNQPQHF. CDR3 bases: TGTGCCAGCAGCGATCGACAGGGCAATCAGCCCCAGCATTTT.